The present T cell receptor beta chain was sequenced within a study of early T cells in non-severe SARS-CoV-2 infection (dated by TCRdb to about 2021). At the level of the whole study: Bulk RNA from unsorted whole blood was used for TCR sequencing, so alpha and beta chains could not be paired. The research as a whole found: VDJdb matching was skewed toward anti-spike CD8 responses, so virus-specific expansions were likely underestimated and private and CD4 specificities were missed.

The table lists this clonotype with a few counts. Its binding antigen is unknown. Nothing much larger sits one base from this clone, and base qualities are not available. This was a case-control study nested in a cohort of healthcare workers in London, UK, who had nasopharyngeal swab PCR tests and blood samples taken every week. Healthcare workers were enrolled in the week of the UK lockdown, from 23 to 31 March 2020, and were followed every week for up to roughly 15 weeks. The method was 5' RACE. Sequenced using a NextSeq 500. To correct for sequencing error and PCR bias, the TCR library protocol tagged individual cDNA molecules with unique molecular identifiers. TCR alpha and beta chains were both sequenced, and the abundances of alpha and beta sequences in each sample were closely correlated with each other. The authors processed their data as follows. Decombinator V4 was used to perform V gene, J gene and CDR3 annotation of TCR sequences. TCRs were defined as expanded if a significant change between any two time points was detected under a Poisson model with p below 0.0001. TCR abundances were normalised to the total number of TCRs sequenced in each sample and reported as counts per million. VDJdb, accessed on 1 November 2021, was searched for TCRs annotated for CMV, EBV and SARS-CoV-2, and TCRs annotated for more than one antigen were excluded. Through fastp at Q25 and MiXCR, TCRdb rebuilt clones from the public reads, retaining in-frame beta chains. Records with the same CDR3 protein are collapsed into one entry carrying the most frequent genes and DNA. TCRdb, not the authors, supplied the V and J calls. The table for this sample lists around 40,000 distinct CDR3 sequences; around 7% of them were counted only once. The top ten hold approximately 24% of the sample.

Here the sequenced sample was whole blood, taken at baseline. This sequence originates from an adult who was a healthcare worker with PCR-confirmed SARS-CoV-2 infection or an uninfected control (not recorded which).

The DNA sequence is given as TGTGCCAGCAGACCGTCCGGGACTGGCGGCGGCTACACCTTC. Its translation is CASRPSGTGGGYTF. The chain was built from TRBV28 and TRBJ1-2, with a weak D call of TRBD1 (5 bases match). The germline V gene provides CDR1 MDHEN and CDR2 SYDVKM. There are 14 amino acids in the CDR3, from cysteine to phenylalanine inclusive. The kept DNA is CDR3 alone, 42 bases in frame from the first base. V is cut by 6 bases and J by 8 bases, and the space between the germline ends is 19 bases.